The 2 T cell receptor beta chains reported below all come from one sample, sequenced in a study of blood T cell repertoires in COVID-19. Data came from immunoSEQ multiplex PCR; TCRdb stores just in-frame clones and leaves some out. Of fewer than 350,000 clones detected, more than 80% appear once; the ten largest clones hold over 3.5%. Input material: PBMCs or T cells enriched from blood (not recorded which). These receptors came from a woman under 40 with acute COVID-19.

The V and J genes are TRBV20-1 and TRBJ2-1; 12 bases match TRBD2. Unmatched junction bases numbered 4, after V lost 3 bases and J lost 7 bases. This CDR3 comprises 14 residues. In germline, CDR1 is DFQATT, CDR2 SNEGSKA (reference sequence). DNA for the CDR3: TGCAGTGCTAGTCTAGCGGGAGGGTTAAATGAGCAGTTCTTC. It specifies CSASLAGGLNEQFF.

The chain links TRBV5-6 to TRBJ1-3, with 7 bases lining up with TRBD1. Trimming took 8 bases from V and 3 from J; bases not matched to a gene: 2. Germline lookup yields CDR1 SGHDT and CDR2 YYEEEE. There are 12 residues in the CDR3. The CDR3 sequence: CASTGDGNTIYF. The CDR3 DNA reads as TGTGCCAGTACAGGGGATGGAAACACCATATATTTT.